These T cell receptor beta chains were read from a single sample in a study of siplizumab effects on memory and regulatory T cells. Measured with immunoSEQ multiplex PCR; TCRdb has only the in-frame clones, and not every one. The data show about 40,000 clones, with roughly nine tenths seen just once and 0.25% held by the top ten. Sequences were obtained from naive CD4+ T cells sorted from blood. The receptors stem from a human donor in good health. Each CDR3 is given with its conserved first and last residue. The D gene is left open where the match is weak. Clone size is stated in some rows and not others, as once, few, many or a class when expanded.

DNA	CDR3	size	V	J	D
TGTGCCAGTAGTTTCGAGACAGGGAACTATGGCTACACCTTC	CASSFETGNYGYTF	-	TRBV19	TRBJ1-2	TRBD1
TGCAGTGCGAGGGGTCAAGAGACCCAGTACTTC	CSARGQETQYF	-	TRBV20-1	TRBJ2-5	-
TGTGCCAGTACGGGAGACAGAGAAGGGGGGGATACGCAGTATTTT	CASTGDREGGDTQYF	-	TRBV19	TRBJ2-3	-
TGTGCCAGCACCATGTTAGGGAGATTGAATCAGCCCCAGCATTTT	CASTMLGRLNQPQHF	-	TRBV5-6	TRBJ1-5	-
TGCGCCAGCAGACTTCAGATGGGGGGGCCGACCGGGGAGCTGTTTTTT	CASRLQMGGPTGELFF	-	TRBV4-1	TRBJ2-2	-
TGTGCCCGATCGGCGGGACGTCCAGATACGCAGTATTTT	CARSAGRPDTQYF	-	TRBV2	TRBJ2-3	-
TGTGCCAGCAGTTTTTTATCAGGGGACGGGAAGGGCTACACCTTC	CASSFLSGDGKGYTF	-	TRBV28	TRBJ1-2	-
TGTGCCAGCAGTTACCGGGGAGCAACTAATGAAAAACTGTTTTTT	CASSYRGATNEKLFF	-	TRBV6-5	TRBJ1-4	-
TGCGCCAGCAGCCATCCGGGGGGCGAGCAGTACTTC	CASSHPGGEQYF	-	TRBV4-1	TRBJ2-7	TRBD2
TGTGCCAGCAGTTCCTTTGGGGGTCCAGAGATTAAACTGTTTTTT	CASSSFGGPEIKLFF	-	TRBV6-5	TRBJ1-4	-
TGTGCCAGCAGCAGGACAGGGGGGTTGAGCTATGGCTACACCTTC	CASSRTGGLSYGYTF	-	TRBV5-6	TRBJ1-2	TRBD1
TGTGCCAGCTCACCAGGGACTACCTACGAGCAGTACTTC	CASSPGTTYEQYF	-	TRBV18	TRBJ2-7	TRBD2
TGCGCCAGCAGCCAAGATAGCTACGAGACCCAGTACTTC	CASSQDSYETQYF	-	TRBV4-1	TRBJ2-5	-
TGTGCCAGCTCACCGAACCGGATACTAATAGCCCAACTCTATGGCTACACCTTC	CASSPNRILIAQLYGYTF	-	TRBV18	TRBJ1-2	-
TGTGCCAGCAGCGCGACCACAGGGAAAGGGAACGAGCAGTACTTC	CASSATTGKGNEQYF	-	TRBV7-2	TRBJ2-7	-
TGTGCCAGTAGTATGGTCCTGGGGGAGGACGAAAAACTGTTTTTT	CASSMVLGEDEKLFF	-	TRBV19	TRBJ1-4	-
TGCGCCAGCACCGTCGGGGCAGGGATTAATTCACCCCTCCACTTT	CASTVGAGINSPLHF	few	TRBV5-1	TRBJ1-6	-
TGTGCCAGTAGTAGCCCCCCCGGAATTATTGACACCGGGGAGCTGTTTTTT	CASSSPPGIIDTGELFF	once	TRBV19	TRBJ2-2	-
TGTGCCAGCAGCCGAGTCAGAACTTCTAATTCACCCCTCCACTTT	CASSRVRTSNSPLHF	-	TRBV6-1	TRBJ1-6	-
TGTGCCAGCTCACCACTCTCCAGCGGGAGTTACAATGAGCAGTTCTTC	CASSPLSSGSYNEQFF	-	TRBV18	TRBJ2-1	TRBD2
TGTGCCAGCAGTTTATACGGTACTAACTATGGCTACACCTTC	CASSLYGTNYGYTF	-	TRBV27	TRBJ1-2	-
TGTGCCAGTAAGACGGGGGATACGCAGTATTTT	CASKTGDTQYF	-	TRBV25-1	TRBJ2-3	-
TGCGCCAGCAGCCTAAATGGGGGGTATGAAGCTTTCTTT	CASSLNGGYEAFF	-	TRBV5-1	TRBJ1-1	-
TGTGCCAGCAGTCCCAGACAGGGCGGGAACAATGAGCAGTTCTTC	CASSPRQGGNNEQFF	-	TRBV7-3	TRBJ2-1	-
TGTGCCAGCAGCTTTTCATCCAATGAGCAGTTCTTC	CASSFSSNEQFF	-	TRBV11-2	TRBJ2-1	-
TGTGCCAGTAGTCAACCCGGGACAGGGAGGGGGTCGGATGGCTACACCTTC	CASSQPGTGRGSDGYTF	once	TRBV19	TRBJ1-2	TRBD1
TGTGCCAGCAGTCCCTGGACCGGAGCAGCCACCGGGGAGCTGTTTTTT	CASSPWTGAATGELFF	-	TRBV27	TRBJ2-2	-
TGCAGCGTGGCCGGACAGGGTCGCGGAGGCTACACCTTC	CSVAGQGRGGYTF	once	TRBV29-1	TRBJ1-2	TRBD1
TGTGCCTGGAGTAGACAGGGAAATGAAAAACTGTTTTTT	CAWSRQGNEKLFF	-	TRBV30	TRBJ1-4	TRBD1
TGTGCCAGCAGATTAAGGGCAGCGGGAGGCTACGAGCAGTACTTC	CASRLRAAGGYEQYF	few	TRBV27	TRBJ2-7	TRBD2
TGCGCCAGCAGCCAAGGTAAAGGGGGCGTTTGGACTGAAGCTTTCTTT	CASSQGKGGVWTEAFF	once	TRBV4-1	TRBJ1-1	TRBD1
TGTGCCAGCAGTGTCGTTCGGACAGGGGGGAATGAGCAGTTCTTC	CASSVVRTGGNEQFF	-	TRBV2	TRBJ2-1	TRBD1
TGTGCCAGCATTCGACTTGGGGACAGTTCCTACGAGCAGTACTTC	CASIRLGDSSYEQYF	-	TRBV6-5	TRBJ2-7	TRBD1
TGTGCCAGCAGCGCACAGATGAACACTGAAGCTTTCTTT	CASSAQMNTEAFF	-	TRBV5-4	TRBJ1-1	-
TGTGCCAGCAGCCAAGTCGTGAAGGGGAAGAGGGAAAAACTGTTTTTT	CASSQVVKGKREKLFF	-	TRBV14	TRBJ1-4	-
TGTGCCAGCAGCTTAACAGGAAGCTCCTACAATGAGCAGTTCTTC	CASSLTGSSYNEQFF	few	TRBV11-3	TRBJ2-1	-
TGCGCCAGCAGCAGGACTAGCGTGGCACCGGGGGAGCTGTTTTTT	CASSRTSVAPGELFF	-	TRBV5-1	TRBJ2-2	TRBD2
TGTGCCAGCACCCGGGACGGTAATCAGCCCCAGCATTTT	CASTRDGNQPQHF	-	TRBV2	TRBJ1-5	-
TGTGCCAGTAGTATCGGGACAGGGAAGTGGAGTAATGAAAAACTGTTTTTT	CASSIGTGKWSNEKLFF	-	TRBV19	TRBJ1-4	TRBD1
TGTGCCAGCAGCTTAGAATACGTTGAAAAACTGTTTTTT	CASSLEYVEKLFF	-	TRBV7-9	TRBJ1-4	-
TGTGCCAGCAGTGTGACATTACCTGAAAAACTGTTTTTT	CASSVTLPEKLFF	-	TRBV2	TRBJ1-4	-
TGTGCCAGCAGCTTAGCGCCAGGGGAACATGAGCAGTTCTTC	CASSLAPGEHEQFF	-	TRBV7-7	TRBJ2-1	-
TGTGCCAGCGGCAGGGGAGCTCGCACCATATATTTT	CASGRGARTIYF	few	TRBV6-5	TRBJ1-3	-
TGTGCCAGCAGACCAAGGGAAAAAGCTTTCTTT	CASRPREKAFF	few	TRBV5-5	TRBJ1-1	-
TGTGCCAGCAGTGAAATGACAGCACGAGAGACCCAGTACTTC	CASSEMTARETQYF	-	TRBV6-1	TRBJ2-5	-
TGTGCCAGCTCACCACAAGGGGATCAGCCCCAGCATTTT	CASSPQGDQPQHF	-	TRBV18	TRBJ1-5	-
TGTGCCAGCAGTGAAGGTTACTCTGGAAACACCATATATTTT	CASSEGYSGNTIYF	-	TRBV6-1	TRBJ1-3	-
TGTGCCAGCAGTGCTATCGAGGGGGGGGCCCAGTACTTC	CASSAIEGGAQYF	once	TRBV6-1	TRBJ2-5	-
TGTGCCTGGCGGCCCGGCTCCTACAATGAGCAGTTCTTC	CAWRPGSYNEQFF	-	TRBV30	TRBJ2-1	-
TGTGCCAGTAGTATAGACCAGGGAGTACGGACTGACTATGGCTACACCTTC	CASSIDQGVRTDYGYTF	-	TRBV19	TRBJ1-2	-
TGTGCCAGCAGCCTCCTAGCGGGGGGCCAAGAGACCCAGTACTTC	CASSLLAGGQETQYF	-	TRBV14	TRBJ2-5	TRBD2